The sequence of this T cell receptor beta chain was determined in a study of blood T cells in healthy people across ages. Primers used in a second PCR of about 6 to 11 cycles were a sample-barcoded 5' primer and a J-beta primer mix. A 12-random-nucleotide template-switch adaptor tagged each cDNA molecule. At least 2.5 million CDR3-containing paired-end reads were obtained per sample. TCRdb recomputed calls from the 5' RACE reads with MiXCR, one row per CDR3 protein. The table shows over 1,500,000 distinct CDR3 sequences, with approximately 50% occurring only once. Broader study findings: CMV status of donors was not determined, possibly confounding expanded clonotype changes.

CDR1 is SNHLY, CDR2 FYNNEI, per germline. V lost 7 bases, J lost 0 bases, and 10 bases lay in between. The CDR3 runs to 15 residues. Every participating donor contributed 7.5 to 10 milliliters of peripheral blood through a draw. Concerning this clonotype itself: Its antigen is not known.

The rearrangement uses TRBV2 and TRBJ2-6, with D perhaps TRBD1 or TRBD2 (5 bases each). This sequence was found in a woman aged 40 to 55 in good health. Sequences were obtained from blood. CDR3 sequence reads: CASKKGSSGANVLTF. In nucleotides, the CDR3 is TGTGCCAGCAAGAAGGGGAGCTCTGGGGCCAACGTCCTGACTTTC.